This T cell receptor beta chain appears in the sequencing data of a study of blood T cells in healthy people across ages. The CDR3 extends over 18 amino acids. The V gene's germline CDR1 is KGHSH and CDR2 LQKENI. Germline trimming cut 5 bases from V and 1 base from J; bases unmatched to any gene: 15. Next came a second PCR, run for about 6 to 12 cycles, which used a sample-barcoded 5' primer along with a J-beta primer mix. MiXCR was run by TCRdb on the 5' RACE reads, yielding one entry per CDR3 protein. This sample has 980,000 or so distinct CDR3 sequences, with 48% found just once. Every donor provided roughly 10 milliliters of peripheral blood. PBMCs, at least 6 million per sample, were isolated.

This sequence was found in a man aged 25-45 years in good health. Sample: blood. The chain uses TRBV18 and TRBJ2-5, with 8 nucleotides matching TRBD2. CDR3 DNA: TGTGCCAGCTCATCGGGGGGGACTTCGAATCCCGCCCAAGAGACCCAGTACTTC. Its protein is CASSSGGTSNPAQETQYF.